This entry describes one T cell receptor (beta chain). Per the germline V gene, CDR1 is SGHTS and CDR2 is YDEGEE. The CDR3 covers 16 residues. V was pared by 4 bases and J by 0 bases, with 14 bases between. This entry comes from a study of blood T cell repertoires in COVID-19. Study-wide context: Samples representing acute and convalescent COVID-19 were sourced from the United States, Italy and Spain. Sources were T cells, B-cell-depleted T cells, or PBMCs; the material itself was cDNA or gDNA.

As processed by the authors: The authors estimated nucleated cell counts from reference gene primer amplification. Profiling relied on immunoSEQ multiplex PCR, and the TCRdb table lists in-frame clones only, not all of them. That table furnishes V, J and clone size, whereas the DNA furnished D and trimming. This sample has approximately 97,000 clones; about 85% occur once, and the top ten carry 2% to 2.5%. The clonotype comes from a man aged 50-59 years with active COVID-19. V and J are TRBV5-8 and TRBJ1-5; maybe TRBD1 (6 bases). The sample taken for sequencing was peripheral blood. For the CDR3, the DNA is TGTGCCAGCAGCCCAGGGGCAGATTATAGCAATCAGCCCCAGCATTTT. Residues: CASSPGADYSNQPQHF. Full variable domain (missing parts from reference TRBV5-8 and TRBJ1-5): EAGVTQSPTHLIKTRGQQATLRCSPISGHTSVYWYQQALGLGLQFLLWYDEGEERNRGNFPPRFSGRQFPNYSSELNVNALELEDSALYLCASSPGADYSNQPQHFGDGTRLSIL.